This T cell receptor (beta chain) was retrieved from a study of tumor-infiltrating lymphocytes in glioblastoma multiforme. As to this clonotype: Antigen unknown.

Multiple V-beta primers and a C-beta primer amplified TCRB from RNA. A C-beta primer primed TCRB cDNA from 0.4 to 0.55 ug RNA. These TCRB libraries lack any described unique molecular identifiers. One entry per CDR3 protein, called by TCRdb with MiXCR from the multiplex PCR reads. The repertoire holds around 13,000 distinct CDR3 sequences, over 60% seen once, with approximately 30% in the top ten. V lost 2 bases and J lost 6; bases outside the gene matches: 5. The germline CDR1 and CDR2 sequences are DFQATT and SNEGSKA (reference sequence). The CDR3 consists of 14 residues. General observations from the study: RNA-based TCR sequencing may distort clone frequencies, since cells carry unequal TCR transcript numbers. TCR plus mutation findings rest on a single glioblastoma patient.

The receptor was derived from a male donor with glioblastoma. The sample consisted of brain tumor tissue. The chain joins TRBV20-1 to TRBJ2-1; 9 bases are shared with TRBD2. The DNA for the CDR3 is TGCAGTGCTAGATCGACTAGCGGATTCAATGAGCAGTTCTTC. It translates to CSARSTSGFNEQFF.